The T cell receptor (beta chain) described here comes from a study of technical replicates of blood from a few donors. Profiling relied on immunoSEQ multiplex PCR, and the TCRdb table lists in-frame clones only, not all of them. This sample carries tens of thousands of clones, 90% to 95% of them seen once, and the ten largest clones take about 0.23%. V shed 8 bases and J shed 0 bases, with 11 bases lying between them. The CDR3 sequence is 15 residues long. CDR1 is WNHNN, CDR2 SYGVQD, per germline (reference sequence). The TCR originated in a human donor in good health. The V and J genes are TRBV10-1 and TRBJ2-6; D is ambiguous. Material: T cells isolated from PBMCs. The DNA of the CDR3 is TGCGCCAGCGGGCTGGGCCACTCTGGGGCCAACGTCCTGACTTTC. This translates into CASGLGHSGANVLTF.